Shown below are 11 T cell receptor beta chains from a single sample sequenced in a study of T cells and copy number aberrations in small-cell lung cancer. Profiling relied on immunoSEQ multiplex PCR, and the TCRdb table lists in-frame clones only, not all of them. The table lists approximately 2,000 clones, about 80% of them singletons, with around a tenth in the top ten. The sequenced sample was tumor tissue. These receptor sequences come from a man in his 60s with small cell lung cancer.

This chain links TRBV6-6 with TRBJ1-5; unclear D gene. This CDR3 region has 13 residues. V was clipped by 5 bases and J by 0 bases, with 5 bases between them. CDR1 MNHNY and CDR2 SVGAGI come from the germline V gene (reference sequence). The CDR3 DNA is TGTGCCAGCAGTCGCTATAGCAATCAGCCCCAGCATTTT. It yields the protein CASSRYSNQPQHF.

Details on this clone: The junction does not match germline at one end; this may be a read error. The gene calls are TRBV4-2 and TRBJ1-3; D perhaps matches TRBD1 (6 bases). Germline assignment: CDR1 LGHNA and CDR2 YNFKEQ. The CDR3 spans 16 residues. The CDR3 sequence is CVSSQEEGTTGNTIYF. In DNA, the CDR3 is TGTGTCAGCAGCCAAGAAGAAGGGACGACAGGAAATACCATATATTTT.

In this sample, this clone turned up once. The chain carries TRBV5-6 and TRBJ2-3; TRBD2 agrees at 14 bases. CDR3 size: 16 residues. V dropped 5 bases and J dropped 0; count of bases not matched to a gene: 2. The germline CDR1 and CDR2 sequences are SGHDT and YYEEEE. Written as DNA, the CDR3 is TGTGCCAGCAGTGGACTAGCGGGAGGTAGCACAGATACGCAGTATTTT. Translated, it gives CASSGLAGGSTDTQYF. The variable domain in full, with the rest retrieved from reference TRBV5-6 and TRBJ2-3, is DAGVTQSPTHLIKTRGQQVTLRCSPKSGHDTVSWYQQALGQGPQFIFQYYEEEERQRGNFPDRFSGHQFPNYSSELNVNALLLGDSALYLCASSGLAGGSTDTQYFGPGTRLTVL.

The J gene is TRBJ1-1, the V gene TRBV11-3; D ambiguous. V lost 5 bases to trimming and J lost 0 bases, with 10 bases between them. The CDR3 loop spans 14 amino acids. Per germline, CDR1 SGHNT and CDR2 YENEEA. CDR3 DNA: TGTGCCAGCAGCGAGGGAGGGTTGAACACTGAAGCTTTCTTT. Translated: CASSEGGLNTEAFF.

This chain uses TRBV11-2 with TRBJ1-1; D gene uncertain. Germline CDR1 reads SGHAT; CDR2 reads FQNNGV. V gave up 4 bases and J gave up 11 bases, with 14 bases separating them. This CDR3 contains 12 residues. DNA of the CDR3: TGTGCCAGCAGCTCAAACCACCAGGAGGCTTTCTTT. Its protein product is CASSSNHQEAFF. Using reference TRBV11-2 and TRBJ1-1 for the parts outside the CDR3, the full variable domain is EAGVAQSPRYKIIEKRQSVAFWCNPISGHATLYWYQQILGQGPKLLIQFQNNGVVDDSQLPKDRFSAERLKGVDSTLKIQPAKLEDSAVYLCASSSNHQEAFFGQGTRLTVV.

Worth noting for this clone: The same CDR3 also results from other DNA sequences found in this sample. The rearrangement joins TRBV11-3 to TRBJ2-5; D not resolved. V lost 5 bases to trimming and J lost 5 bases, with 9 bases between them. This CDR3 has 12 residues. Looked up from germline, CDR1 is SGHNT and CDR2 is YENEEA. In nucleotides, the CDR3 is TGTGCCAGCAGCCCAGAAGGGGAGACCCAGTACTTC. Translation: CASSPEGETQYF.

The chain links TRBV5-6 to TRBJ1-2; D is uncertain. This CDR3 region has 15 residues. The V end was cut by 2 bases, the J end by 0 bases, with 11 bases between. The germline gives CDR1 SGHDT, CDR2 YYEEEE. The CDR3 bases are TGTGCCAGCAGCTTTAACAGAGTAGCTAACTATGGCTACACCTTC. Encoded protein: CASSFNRVANYGYTF. Variable domain in full (rest from reference TRBV5-6 and TRBJ1-2): DAGVTQSPTHLIKTRGQQVTLRCSPKSGHDTVSWYQQALGQGPQFIFQYYEEEERQRGNFPDRFSGHQFPNYSSELNVNALLLGDSALYLCASSFNRVANYGYTFGSGTRLTVV.

This chain uses TRBV7-2 with TRBJ2-5; 7 bases are a match to TRBD1. Germline trimming cut 5 bases from V and 5 bases from J; bases unmatched to any gene: 8. The CDR3 runs to 14 residues. Germline-derived CDR1 and CDR2 are SGHTA and FQGNSA. The CDR3 is CASSKRTGRETQYF. CDR3 in DNA: TGTGCCAGCAGCAAACGGACAGGCAGGGAGACCCAGTACTTC.

The chain uses TRBV5-4 and TRBJ2-7, with 8 nucleotides matching TRBD1. After removal of 3 bases from V and 3 bases from J, the junction contained 5 bases not matched to a gene. Per the germline V gene, CDR1 is SGHNT and CDR2 is YYREEE (reference sequence). The CDR3 sequence is 14 residues long. Here the CDR3 DNA reads TGTGCCAGCAGCTCGGACAGGGTGGTCTACGAGCAGTACTTC. It codes for CASSSDRVVYEQYF.

The chain recombines TRBV29-1 with TRBJ1-2; 7 bases fit TRBD1. CDR3 length equals 12 residues. Unmatched junction bases numbered 8, after V lost 7 bases and J lost 6 bases. Germline V gene sequence: CDR1 SQVTM, CDR2 ANQGSEA. The CDR3 reads CSASGQSHGYTF. The CDR3, as DNA: TGCAGCGCCTCGGGACAGTCTCATGGCTACACCTTC.

Only a few counts were recorded for this clone. The CDR3 nucleotides read TGTGCCAGCAGTGTCCAACCGAACACCGGGGAGCTGTTTTTT. This sequence encodes CASSVQPNTGELFF. This chain connects TRBV28 to TRBJ2-2, with D hard to call. Germline assignment: CDR1 MDHEN and CDR2 SYDVKM. V lost 5 bases to trimming and J lost 0 bases, with 7 bases between them. The CDR3 is 14 residues long. The complete variable domain, with remaining parts taken from reference TRBV28 and TRBJ2-2, reads DVKVTQSSRYLVKRTGEKVFLECVQDMDHENMFWYRQDPGLGLRLIYFSYDVKMKEKGDIPEGYSVSREKKERFSLILESASTNQTSMYLCASSVQPNTGELFFGEGSRLTVL.